Listed below are T cell receptor beta chains from one sample, sequenced in a study of cytomegalovirus exposure and HLA in healthy donors. Assay used: immunoSEQ multiplex PCR; TCRdb lists only in-frame clones, some missing. The table has 150,000 to 200,000 clones, around 90% seen once; the top ten hold 3%. The sample comprised PBMCs. These receptors came from a woman aged 18-35 years in good health and CMV-seropositive. The CDR3 runs from the conserved cysteine through the conserved F or W. Fields, in order: clone size, D gene, V gene, J gene, CDR3 protein, CDR3 DNA. The D gene is left open where the match is weak. Clone size is given for some rows only: seen once, a few or many times, or a class if the clone is expanded.

clone_size: NA; d_call: NA; v_call: TRBV4-1; j_call: TRBJ1-2; cdr3_aa: CASKAGVYDYGYTF; cdr3_nt: TGCGCCAGCAAGGCAGGGGTGTATGACTATGGCTACACCTTC
clone_size: NA; d_call: NA; v_call: TRBV2; j_call: TRBJ2-3; cdr3_aa: CASSEVGRSTDTQYF; cdr3_nt: TGTGCCAGCAGTGAAGTTGGCAGGAGCACAGATACGCAGTATTTT
clone_size: NA; d_call: TRBD1; v_call: TRBV4-2; j_call: TRBJ1-3; cdr3_aa: CASSQGQGVSGNTIYF; cdr3_nt: TGTGCCAGCAGCCAGGGACAGGGGGTGTCCGGAAACACCATATATTTT
clone_size: NA; d_call: NA; v_call: TRBV30; j_call: TRBJ2-1; cdr3_aa: CAWSTGVGSYNEQFF; cdr3_nt: TGTGCCTGGAGTACGGGGGTGGGGTCCTACAATGAGCAGTTCTTC
clone_size: NA; d_call: TRBD2; v_call: TRBV5-4; j_call: TRBJ2-5; cdr3_aa: CASSSPSGGLETQYF; cdr3_nt: TGTGCCAGCAGCTCCCCTAGCGGGGGGTTAGAGACCCAGTACTTC
clone_size: NA; d_call: TRBD2; v_call: TRBV27; j_call: TRBJ2-1; cdr3_aa: CASRLAGGNNEQFF; cdr3_nt: TGTGCCAGCAGACTAGCGGGGGGTAATAATGAGCAGTTCTTC
clone_size: NA; d_call: NA; v_call: TRBV6-6; j_call: TRBJ1-4; cdr3_aa: CASSLAPERLFF; cdr3_nt: TGTGCCAGCAGCCTGGCCCCCGAAAGACTGTTTTTT
clone_size: NA; d_call: NA; v_call: TRBV7-7; j_call: TRBJ2-5; cdr3_aa: CASSLGGGEEETQYF; cdr3_nt: TGTGCCAGCAGCTTAGGGGGCGGGGAGGAAGAGACCCAGTACTTC
clone_size: NA; d_call: TRBD2; v_call: TRBV6-1; j_call: TRBJ2-1; cdr3_aa: CASSEGSGRANEQFF; cdr3_nt: TGTGCCAGCAGTGAGGGTAGCGGGAGGGCCAATGAGCAGTTCTTC
clone_size: NA; d_call: TRBD2; v_call: TRBV30; j_call: TRBJ2-7; cdr3_aa: CAWGLAGGFAHEQYF; cdr3_nt: TGTGCCTGGGGACTAGCGGGGGGGTTTGCCCACGAGCAGTACTTC
clone_size: NA; d_call: TRBD2; v_call: TRBV7-4; j_call: TRBJ2-7; cdr3_aa: CASNIAGPSYEQYF; cdr3_nt: TGTGCCAGCAATATAGCGGGTCCCTCCTACGAGCAGTACTTC
clone_size: NA; d_call: TRBD1; v_call: TRBV7-6; j_call: TRBJ2-7; cdr3_aa: CASSSTTGSLYEQYF; cdr3_nt: TGTGCCAGCAGCTCGACGACAGGGAGTCTCTACGAGCAGTACTTC
clone_size: NA; d_call: NA; v_call: TRBV4-1; j_call: TRBJ1-2; cdr3_aa: CASSQGARIDGYTF; cdr3_nt: TGCGCCAGCAGCCAAGGGGCCCGGATAGATGGCTACACCTTC
clone_size: NA; d_call: NA; v_call: TRBV5-4; j_call: TRBJ1-2; cdr3_aa: CASRPAGANYGYTF; cdr3_nt: TGTGCCAGCCGCCCCGCGGGAGCCAACTATGGCTACACCTTC
clone_size: NA; d_call: TRBD2; v_call: TRBV4-1; j_call: TRBJ2-1; cdr3_aa: CASSQVMGLAGVLYNEQFF; cdr3_nt: TGCGCCAGCAGCCAAGTTATGGGACTAGCGGGAGTTTTATACAATGAGCAGTTCTTC
clone_size: once; d_call: NA; v_call: TRBV19; j_call: TRBJ1-5; cdr3_aa: CASRIAARHQPQHF; cdr3_nt: TGTGCCAGTAGGATCGCAGCGCGGCATCAGCCCCAGCATTTT
clone_size: NA; d_call: TRBD1; v_call: TRBV12-5; j_call: TRBJ1-6; cdr3_aa: CASGLDRDDNSPLHF; cdr3_nt: TGTGCTAGTGGGCTGGACAGGGACGATAATTCACCCCTCCACTTT
clone_size: once; d_call: NA; v_call: TRBV7-7; j_call: TRBJ2-1; cdr3_aa: CASSSSRGEQFF; cdr3_nt: TGTGCCAGCAGCTCCTCTAGGGGTGAGCAGTTCTTC
clone_size: NA; d_call: TRBD2; v_call: TRBV11-2; j_call: TRBJ2-3; cdr3_aa: CASSAAGTSGGTSTDTQYF; cdr3_nt: TGTGCCAGCAGCGCAGCCGGGACTAGCGGGGGGACTAGCACAGATACGCAGTATTTT
clone_size: NA; d_call: NA; v_call: TRBV6-5; j_call: TRBJ1-6; cdr3_aa: CASSYSGAHSPLHF; cdr3_nt: TGTGCCAGCAGTTACTCAGGGGCCCATTCACCCCTCCACTTT
clone_size: NA; d_call: NA; v_call: TRBV5-5; j_call: TRBJ1-5; cdr3_aa: CASSRTVSGERGAQHF; cdr3_nt: TGTGCCAGCAGCCGTACAGTATCGGGAGAAAGGGGAGCCCAGCATTTT
clone_size: NA; d_call: NA; v_call: TRBV7-2; j_call: TRBJ2-5; cdr3_aa: CASSQIAATGETQYF; cdr3_nt: TGTGCCAGCAGCCAGATAGCGGCGACGGGAGAGACCCAGTACTTC
clone_size: NA; d_call: NA; v_call: TRBV6-5; j_call: TRBJ2-1; cdr3_aa: CASSYSGLSREQFF; cdr3_nt: TGTGCCAGCAGTTACTCCGGTCTAAGCCGTGAGCAGTTCTTC
clone_size: NA; d_call: TRBD2; v_call: TRBV9; j_call: TRBJ2-1; cdr3_aa: CASSVLVAGERCYGQFF; cdr3_nt: TGTGCCAGCAGCGTATTGGTAGCGGGGGAACGGTGTTACGGGCAGTTCTTC